Shown below are 20 T cell receptor beta chains from a single sample sequenced in a study of tumor-infiltrating lymphocytes in localized non-small cell lung cancer. Here immunoSEQ multiplex PCR was the method, and the copy in TCRdb shows in-frame clones only, minus some. Of roughly 6,900 clones in the sample, 65% to 75% were seen once. Sequenced: lung tumor tissue. Receptors originate from a human donor with non-small cell lung cancer.

This sequence joins TRBV10-2 and TRBJ2-3, with a possible D match to TRBD2 (5 bases). The germline CDR1 and CDR2 sequences are WSHSY and SAAADI. The CDR3 is made up of 14 amino acids. The V end was cut by 10 bases, the J end by 2 bases, with 16 bases between. The CDR3 loop reads CATGRTANTDTQYF. CDR3 coding DNA: TGCGCCACCGGCAGGACTGCTAACACAGATACGCAGTATTTT.

The chain couples TRBV10-3 to TRBJ1-6, with D hard to call. This CDR3 is built from 17 residues. Per the germline V gene, CDR1 is ENHRY and CDR2 is SYGVKD. Trimming took 0 bases from V and 0 from J, leaving 9 bases between them. The CDR3 region is CAISESLTSSYNSPLHF. CDR3 in DNA: TGTGCCATCAGTGAGTCGTTGACAAGCTCCTATAATTCACCCCTCCACTTT.

This chain links TRBV7-2 with TRBJ1-2; TRBD1 aligns across 9 bases. The V gene's germline CDR1 is SGHTA and CDR2 FQGNSA. V gave up 1 base and J gave up 7 bases; unmatched junction bases: 7. The CDR3 spans 15 residues. The CDR3 sequence: CASSLDPDRGRGYTF. The CDR3 region has the DNA TGTGCCAGCAGCTTAGACCCGGACAGGGGTCGTGGCTACACCTTC. The full variable domain, its missing parts supplied by reference TRBV7-2 and TRBJ1-2, is GAGVSQSPSNKVTEKGKDVELRCDPISGHTALYWYRQSLGQGLEFLIYFQGNSAPDKSGLPSDRFSAERTGGSVSTLTIQRTQQEDSAVYLCASSLDPDRGRGYTFGSGTRLTVV.

This clone was counted between two and nine times. This chain links TRBV6-5 with TRBJ1-1; TRBD1 aligns across 7 bases. The length of the CDR3 is 14 residues. Trimming cost V 5 bases and J 6 bases; bases outside gene matches: 9. CDR1 and CDR2 from the germline V gene are MNHEY and SVGAGI. CDR3 in amino acids: CASSRQGGAAEAFF. CDR3 in DNA: TGTGCCAGCAGTCGCCAGGGGGGTGCCGCTGAAGCTTTCTTT.

The chain links TRBV5-6 to TRBJ1-3; 11 bases agree with TRBD1. The trim removed 5 bases at V and 4 bases at J, leaving 8 bases unmatched. The germline V gene has CDR1 SGHDT and CDR2 YYEEEE. The CDR3 length is 16 residues. Here the CDR3 reads CASSRRTGGEGNTIYF. The CDR3, as DNA: TGTGCCAGCAGTCGCAGGACAGGGGGCGAAGGAAACACCATATATTTT.

The V gene is TRBV7-8, the J gene TRBJ2-2, with 8 bases matching TRBD1. The germline gives CDR1 SGHVS, CDR2 FQNEAQ. The ends lost 2 bases at V and 3 bases at J; junction bases unmatched: 5. This CDR3 has 16 amino acids. Written as DNA, the CDR3 is TGTGCCAGCAGCTTAATAAGGACAGGGTACACCGGGGAGCTGTTTTTT. Translation gives CASSLIRTGYTGELFF.

The V and J genes are TRBV29-1 and TRBJ2-5; 7 nucleotides agree with TRBD1. V was clipped by 7 bases and J by 2 bases; unmatched bases: 4. The CDR3 covers 12 residues. Germline CDR1 is SQVTM and CDR2 is ANQGSEA. CDR3 coding DNA: TGCAGCGGGATCAGGGGGCAAGAGACCCAGTACTTC. This sequence encodes CSGIRGQETQYF.

The V gene is TRBV19, the J gene TRBJ1-6; D possibly corresponds to TRBD1 (6 bases). Germline CDR1 LNHDA, CDR2 SQIVND (reference sequence). With 7 bases removed from V and 9 bases from J, the gap between germline ends came to 13 bases. This CDR3 contains 13 residues. The CDR3 sequence: CASMQGSGSPLHF. In nucleotides, the CDR3 is TGTGCCAGTATGCAGGGGAGCGGTTCACCCCTCCACTTT.

The V gene is TRBV29-1, the J gene TRBJ1-2, with D possibly being TRBD1 (6 bases). Trimming removed 5 bases from V and 5 bases from J, with 15 bases in between. Germline V gene sequence: CDR1 SQVTM, CDR2 ANQGSEA. The CDR3 is 13 amino acids. CDR3 protein: CSVRPEGEYGYTF. The CDR3, as DNA: TGCAGCGTTCGGCCCGAGGGGGAGTATGGCTACACCTTC.

The chain has TRBV4-1 and TRBJ1-1; TRBD1 aligns across 9 bases. The CDR3 totals 17 residues. Per the germline V gene, CDR1 is MGHRA and CDR2 is YSYEKL. With 1 base clipped from V and 1 base from J, the junction kept 7 bases outside the gene matches. Here the CDR3 reads CASSQVPGQGTNTEAFF. In DNA, the CDR3 is TGCGCCAGCAGCCAAGTCCCGGGACAGGGAACGAACACTGAAGCTTTCTTT.

This chain connects TRBV6-1 to TRBJ1-1; D is unresolved. Germline V CDR1 and CDR2: MNHNS, SASEGT. The V end was cut by 6 bases, the J end by 1 base, with 9 bases between. The CDR3 loop spans 13 amino acids. Written as DNA, the CDR3 is TGTGCCAGCAGCCTTAAAACGAACACTGAAGCTTTCTTT. This sequence encodes CASSLKTNTEAFF.

This chain connects TRBV10-3 to TRBJ1-2, with TRBD1 matching over 7 bases. Germline CDR1 reads ENHRY; CDR2 reads SYGVKD. With 4 bases clipped from V and 5 bases from J, the junction kept 7 bases outside the gene matches. The CDR3 totals 14 residues. The CDR3 protein is CAISVGGTEYGYTF. The CDR3 coding sequence is TGTGCCATCAGTGTCGGCGGGACAGAGTATGGCTACACCTTC.

The sample holds one count of this clone. The V call is TRBV4-1, the J call TRBJ2-5, with 8 positions matching TRBD2. The length of the CDR3 is 17 residues. Per the germline V gene, CDR1 is MGHRA and CDR2 is YSYEKL. Losses at the gene ends were 4 bases for V and 5 bases for J; bases not matched to a gene: 15. Here the CDR3 DNA reads TGCGCCAGCAGCCCGAGCATGCAGCGGGGGCTTCGGGAGACCCAGTACTTC. Translated: CASSPSMQRGLRETQYF.

This clone was seen a few times. The chain combines TRBV6-4 with TRBJ2-7; D could derive from TRBD1 or TRBD2 (5 bases each). From germline, CDR1 is MRHNA and CDR2 SNTAGT. Trimming shortened V by 1 base and J by 1 base, and 11 bases separated the two germline ends. CDR3 length: 15 residues. The CDR3 DNA sequence: TGTGCCAGCAGTGACTGCTTGGGACCTTCCTACGAGCAGTACTTC. This sequence encodes CASSDCLGPSYEQYF.

The V gene is TRBV29-1, the J gene TRBJ2-3; D ambiguous. Germline lookup yields CDR1 SQVTM and CDR2 ANQGSEA. CDR3 length: 12 amino acids. The ends were cut back, 1 base at V and 2 bases at J, with 4 bases in the middle. CDR3 loop: CSVEVYTDTQYF. CDR3 in DNA: TGCAGCGTTGAAGTTTACACAGATACGCAGTATTTT.

The gene calls are TRBV2 and TRBJ1-4; D uncertain. Trimming removed 4 bases at V and 8 bases at J, with 14 bases between. Germline CDR1 is SNHLY and CDR2 is FYNNEI. The CDR3 loop spans 14 amino acids. DNA of the CDR3: TGTGCCAGCAGTGTTCGGATGAGGGCAGAAAAACTGTTTTTT. Residues: CASSVRMRAEKLFF.

The rearrangement links TRBV5-6 to TRBJ1-1, with D perhaps TRBD1 (5 bases). CDR3 length equals 15 residues. Germline-derived CDR1 and CDR2 are SGHDT and YYEEEE. V lost 4 bases, J lost 4 bases, and 17 bases lay in between. The CDR3 loop is CASSRPGAGFTEAFF. In DNA, the CDR3 is TGTGCCAGCAGCCGTCCGGGAGCAGGGTTCACTGAAGCTTTCTTT.

V gene TRBV5-4 combines with J gene TRBJ2-3, with 10 positions matching TRBD2. Germline V gives CDR1 SGHNT, CDR2 YYREEE (reference sequence). The V segment lost 4 bases and the J segment 1 base; nucleotides outside the gene matches: 3. The CDR3 length is 15 residues. CDR3 residues: CASSPGLAGTDTQYF. CDR3 sequence (DNA): TGTGCCAGCAGCCCCGGACTAGCGGGCACAGATACGCAGTATTTT. Filled out from reference TRBV5-4 and TRBJ2-3, the complete variable domain reads ETGVTQSPTHLIKTRGQQVTLRCSSQSGHNTVSWYQQALGQGPQFIFQYYREEENGRGNFPPRFSGLQFPNYSSELNVNALELDDSALYLCASSPGLAGTDTQYFGPGTRLTVL.

V usage is TRBV6-5 and J usage is TRBJ1-3; 9 bases agree with TRBD1. The V and J ends lost 7 bases and 2 bases, in that order; junction bases with no gene match: 3. CDR1 is MNHEY and CDR2 is SVGAGI in the germline V gene. The CDR3 covers 14 residues. For the CDR3, the DNA is TGTGCCAGCACCTGGACAGGGGCTGGAAACACCATATATTTT. Protein: CASTWTGAGNTIYF.

The V call is TRBV7-6, the J call TRBJ2-7, with D hard to call. Trimming pared 8 bases from V and 2 bases from J, leaving 4 bases between. Germline V gives CDR1 SGHVS, CDR2 FNYEAQ. The CDR3 has 10 amino acids. The CDR3 region has the DNA TGTGCCAGCGAAGCCTACGAGCAGTACTTC. As protein: CASEAYEQYF.